These T cell receptor beta chains were read from a single sample in a study of cytomegalovirus exposure and HLA in healthy donors. Produced via immunoSEQ multiplex PCR; TCRdb's table is partial and in-frame only. The data show about 200,000 clones, with roughly 80% seen just once and 6.5% held by the top ten. Sequenced: PBMCs. These receptors were obtained from a woman in her fifties or sixties in good health and CMV-seropositive. Both conserved end residues are part of each CDR3. Size tells how often a clone was seen (once, few, many) or the class of an expanded clone, and some rows leave it out.

j_call | v_call | clone_size | cdr3_aa
TRBJ2-7 | TRBV29-1 | . | CSRDRSSYEQYF
TRBJ2-5 | TRBV14 | . | CASSPWDIEETQYF
TRBJ1-5 | TRBV19 | few | CASSPTSDQPQHF
TRBJ1-5 | TRBV10-2 | . | CASSGTGVRSNQPQHF
TRBJ1-2 | TRBV28 | . | CASSHRDRGRFGYTF
TRBJ1-1 | TRBV5-6 | few | CASTLGAYTEAFF
TRBJ1-1 | TRBV2 | . | CASSLMNTEAFF
TRBJ1-2 | TRBV19 | . | CASSKQGGGVDGYTF
TRBJ2-1 | TRBV19 | few | CASSIMSAGSYNEQFF
TRBJ2-1 | TRBV27 | . | CASSLSAGAYNEQFF
TRBJ1-4 | TRBV29-1 | . | CSVSPGGRGEKLFF
TRBJ2-7 | TRBV6-6 | . | CASSYSTSGSSYEQYF
TRBJ2-7 | TRBV2 | . | CASSMTSGTYEQYF
TRBJ1-1 | TRBV7-9 | many | CASSLERPGGLGEAFF
TRBJ2-1 | TRBV7-2 | . | CASSPTSGGALYNEQFF
TRBJ2-5 | TRBV1 | . | CTSSQGGGREGRETQYF
TRBJ1-1 | TRBV5-1 | . | CASGPGTANTEAFF
TRBJ1-6 | TRBV21-1 | . | CASSKGTGGRSPLHF
TRBJ2-2 | TRBV27 | . | CASSSRADTGELFF
TRBJ2-7 | TRBV5-6 | . | CASSGGGTGFYEQYF
TRBJ1-1 | TRBV29-1 | . | CSVVPRGDSEAFF
TRBJ1-2 | TRBV28 | . | CASSAPPGEKNYGYTF
TRBJ2-7 | TRBV19 | . | CASSPRGRDRFYEQYF
TRBJ1-1 | TRBV10-3 | few | CAISESGGEAFF
TRBJ2-2 | TRBV10-1 | . | CASSGTTGELFF
TRBJ1-6 | TRBV2 | . | CASSASGGSSPLHF
TRBJ2-3 | TRBV6-1 | . | CASRAGEPDTQYF
TRBJ2-2 | TRBV7-9 | . | CSSSFYGQGRTGELFF
TRBJ2-3 | TRBV4-2 | . | CASSQGLEAESTDTQYF
TRBJ1-6 | TRBV7-9 | once | CASSRQGSNSPLHF
TRBJ2-1 | TRBV6-1 | . | CASRRQGDPNEQFF
TRBJ2-7 | TRBV2 | . | CASSEAIYEQYF
TRBJ1-1 | TRBV6-6 | . | CASSSSGTVNTEAFF
TRBJ2-1 | TRBV28 | . | CASSPGLAGDNEQFF
TRBJ2-1 | TRBV19 | . | CASSILRSGSRTEQFF
TRBJ2-7 | TRBV6-1 | . | CASSTSGSYEQYF
TRBJ2-5 | TRBV7-8 | . | CASSQVWETQYF
TRBJ1-5 | TRBV11-2 | . | CASSQGTGHQPQHF
TRBJ2-7 | TRBV4-2 | . | CASSKILAGGPFNGQYF
TRBJ2-7 | TRBV5-1 | few | CASSLGGALTLYEQYF
TRBJ2-4 | TRBV4-2 | . | CASSQLAGGPTVSQYF
TRBJ2-6 | TRBV7-2 | . | CASSLVAGSGANVLTF
TRBJ2-1 | TRBV7-6 | few | CASSFRTSSRQNNEQFF
TRBJ2-2 | TRBV9 | . | CASSDLEGELFF
TRBJ2-7 | TRBV10-3 | . | CAISEQGAALYEQYF
TRBJ2-3 | TRBV7-2 | . | CASSPRDRVSDTQYF
TRBJ2-2 | TRBV30 | . | CAWSALVNTGELFF
TRBJ1-6 | TRBV9 | once | CASSVLGSDNSPLHF